The rows below give T cell receptor beta chains drawn from one sample of a study of CD8 T cells in Susac syndrome. TCRdb used MiXCR to reprocess the immunoSEQ multiplex PCR reads, holding one entry per CDR3 protein. The data hold about 180,000 distinct CDR3 sequences, with about 94% observed a single time. Sequencing used CD4+ T cells from PBMCs. All receptors derive from a human donor with Susac syndrome. CDR3s include the opening cysteine and the closing phenylalanine or tryptophan. The D gene is left open where the match is weak. Clone size is not always given. Where it is, it says once, few, many or a class for expanded clones.

V: TRBV18
D: TRBD1
size: once
J: TRBJ1-5
CDR3: CASSPDPTGIGQPQHF
DNA: TGTGCCAGCTCACCAGACCCGACAGGGATTGGTCAGCCCCAGCATTTT

V: TRBV2
D: .
size: .
J: TRBJ2-2
CDR3: CASSAEHTGELFF
DNA: TGTGCCAGCAGTGCAGAGCACACCGGGGAGCTGTTTTTT

V: TRBV7-4
D: TRBD2
size: once
J: TRBJ2-5
CDR3: CASSARLAGAQYQETQYF
DNA: TGTGCCAGCAGCGCAAGACTAGCGGGGGCCCAGTACCAAGAGACCCAGTACTTC

V: TRBV11-3
D: .
size: .
J: TRBJ2-1
CDR3: CASSPGGGMWWDEQFF
DNA: TGTGCCAGCAGCCCCGGTGGGGGAATGTGGTGGGATGAGCAGTTCTTC

V: TRBV6-5
D: .
size: .
J: TRBJ1-5
CDR3: CASRQSQGNRQPQHF
DNA: TGTGCCAGCAGACAGTCTCAGGGGAATAGGCAGCCCCAGCATTTT

V: TRBV11-2
D: .
size: .
J: TRBJ1-6
CDR3: CASGPINSPLHF
DNA: TGTGCCAGCGGACCGATCAATTCACCCCTCCACTTT

V: TRBV20-1
D: TRBD1
size: .
J: TRBJ2-7
CDR3: CSVAEGQGSYEQYF
DNA: TGCAGTGTGGCTGAGGGACAGGGATCCTACGAGCAGTACTTC

V: TRBV6-1
D: .
size: .
J: TRBJ1-2
CDR3: CASSAGGQILGYTF
DNA: TGTGCCAGCAGTGCCGGAGGACAGATTCTCGGCTACACCTTC

V: TRBV6-2/TRBV6-3
D: TRBD2
size: .
J: TRBJ2-7
CDR3: CASSYSSSGGTSWIRVYEQYF
DNA: TGTGCCAGCAGTTACTCATCCAGCGGGGGGACTAGTTGGATTCGAGTCTACGAGCAGTACTTC

V: TRBV5-6
D: TRBD1
size: .
J: TRBJ1-2
CDR3: CASSLGGQGFVRAYGYTF
DNA: TGTGCCAGCAGCTTGGGTGGACAGGGGTTCGTTAGGGCGTATGGCTACACCTTC

V: TRBV29-1
D: TRBD1
size: .
J: TRBJ1-6
CDR3: CSAATGANSPLHF
DNA: TGCAGCGCCGCGACAGGGGCTAATTCACCCCTCCACTTT

V: TRBV28
D: .
size: .
J: TRBJ2-7
CDR3: CASTIQGTISYEQYF
DNA: TGTGCCAGCACCATACAGGGTACCATCTCCTACGAGCAGTACTTC

V: TRBV20-1
D: TRBD1
size: .
J: TRBJ1-2
CDR3: CSARDDGGTGTSHGYTF
DNA: TGCAGTGCTAGAGATGACGGCGGGACAGGGACGTCGCATGGCTACACCTTC

V: TRBV6-2/TRBV6-3
D: .
size: .
J: TRBJ2-1
CDR3: CASRGIAENEQFF
DNA: TGTGCCAGCAGGGGGATAGCGGAGAATGAGCAGTTCTTC

V: TRBV4-1
D: TRBD2
size: .
J: TRBJ2-3
CDR3: CASSAGLAEPTDTQYF
DNA: TGCGCCAGCAGCGCGGGACTAGCGGAGCCCACAGATACGCAGTATTTT

V: TRBV6-2/TRBV6-3
D: .
size: .
J: TRBJ2-1
CDR3: CASSEPARLQFF
DNA: TGTGCCAGCAGTGAGCCCGCCCGGCTCCAGTTCTTC

V: TRBV20-1
D: .
size: once
J: TRBJ1-5
CDR3: CSARGRQSQPQHF
DNA: TGCAGTGCCAGAGGGAGACAGAGTCAGCCCCAGCATTTT

V: TRBV21-1
D: .
size: .
J: TRBJ1-5
CDR3: CASSKGRSNQPQHF
DNA: TGTGCCAGCAGCAAAGGGAGGTCCAATCAGCCCCAGCATTTT

V: TRBV5-1
D: .
size: .
J: TRBJ1-3
CDR3: CASRSTGLSSGNTIYF
DNA: TGCGCCAGCAGAAGTACGGGACTGAGCTCTGGAAACACCATATATTTT

V: TRBV3-1
D: .
size: .
J: TRBJ2-7
CDR3: CASSQGRDEQYF
DNA: TGTGCCAGCAGCCAGGGCCGGGACGAGCAGTACTTC

V: TRBV12-3/TRBV12-4
D: .
size: many
J: TRBJ2-1
CDR3: CASSSYNEQFF
DNA: TGTGCCAGCAGCTCCTACAATGAGCAGTTCTTC

V: TRBV29-1
D: .
size: .
J: TRBJ1-1
CDR3: CSARGDGDTEAFF
DNA: TGCAGCGCTCGAGGGGATGGGGACACTGAAGCTTTCTTT

V: TRBV20-1
D: .
size: .
J: TRBJ1-5
CDR3: CSARDRALRQPQHF
DNA: TGCAGTGCTAGAGATCGAGCCCTTCGCCAGCCCCAGCATTTT

V: TRBV9
D: .
size: .
J: TRBJ1-1
CDR3: CASSVSRDTEAFF
DNA: TGTGCCAGCAGCGTAAGTCGAGACACTGAAGCTTTCTTT

V: TRBV19
D: .
size: .
J: TRBJ1-2
CDR3: CASSILQPNYGYTF
DNA: TGTGCCAGTAGTATTCTACAGCCTAACTATGGCTACACCTTC

V: TRBV24-1
D: .
size: .
J: TRBJ1-2
CDR3: CATSDEKNYGYTF
DNA: TGTGCCACCAGTGATGAGAAAAACTATGGCTACACCTTC

V: TRBV7-3
D: TRBD1
size: .
J: TRBJ1-1
CDR3: CASSLDRVSEAFF
DNA: TGTGCCAGCAGCTTAGACAGGGTATCTGAAGCTTTCTTT

V: TRBV7-3
D: .
size: .
J: TRBJ2-3
CDR3: CASSSFTTDTQYF
DNA: TGTGCCAGCAGCTCTTTCACCACAGATACGCAGTATTTT

V: TRBV6-2/TRBV6-3
D: .
size: .
J: TRBJ2-2
CDR3: CASSYHFTGELFF
DNA: TGTGCCAGCAGTTACCATTTTACCGGGGAGCTGTTTTTT

V: TRBV4-3
D: .
size: .
J: TRBJ2-2
CDR3: CASSQASAGANTGELFF
DNA: TGCGCCAGCAGCCAAGCGTCAGCCGGGGCGAACACCGGGGAGCTGTTTTTT

V: TRBV13
D: TRBD1
size: .
J: TRBJ2-6
CDR3: CASSYRGSSGANVLTF
DNA: TGTGCCAGCAGCTACAGGGGAAGCTCTGGGGCCAACGTCCTGACTTTC

V: TRBV4-1
D: .
size: .
J: TRBJ1-6
CDR3: CASSQQAQYNSPLHF
DNA: TGCGCCAGCAGCCAGCAGGCCCAATATAATTCACCCCTCCACTTT

V: TRBV4-3
D: .
size: .
J: TRBJ1-1
CDR3: CASSHRTGNTEAFF
DNA: TGCGCCAGCAGCCACCGTACAGGGAACACTGAAGCTTTCTTT

V: TRBV12-5
D: .
size: once
J: TRBJ2-3
CDR3: CASGLQVSTDTQYF
DNA: TGTGCTAGTGGTTTACAGGTTTCCACAGATACGCAGTATTTT

V: TRBV7-3
D: TRBD1
size: .
J: TRBJ2-1
CDR3: CASSSGQGNNEQFF
DNA: TGTGCCAGCAGCTCTGGACAGGGAAACAATGAGCAGTTCTTC

V: TRBV18
D: .
size: .
J: TRBJ2-5
CDR3: CASSPRSGVGETQYF
DNA: TGTGCCAGCTCACCAAGGTCGGGGGTAGGAGAGACCCAGTACTTC

V: TRBV2
D: .
size: once
J: TRBJ1-2
CDR3: CASSEANREDGYTF
DNA: TGTGCCAGCAGTGAAGCGAACCGGGAAGATGGCTACACCTTC

V: TRBV29-1
D: .
size: .
J: TRBJ2-3
CDR3: CSVDRQGPDTQYF
DNA: TGCAGCGTTGACAGGCAGGGTCCAGATACGCAGTATTTT

V: TRBV20-1
D: TRBD1
size: .
J: TRBJ2-3
CDR3: CSARGGRGRTDTQYF
DNA: TGCAGTGCTAGAGGGGGCAGGGGGCGCACAGATACGCAGTATTTT

V: TRBV20-1
D: TRBD1
size: .
J: TRBJ1-3
CDR3: CSARDIRGPGNTIYF
DNA: TGCAGTGCTAGAGATATCAGGGGGCCAGGAAACACCATATATTTT